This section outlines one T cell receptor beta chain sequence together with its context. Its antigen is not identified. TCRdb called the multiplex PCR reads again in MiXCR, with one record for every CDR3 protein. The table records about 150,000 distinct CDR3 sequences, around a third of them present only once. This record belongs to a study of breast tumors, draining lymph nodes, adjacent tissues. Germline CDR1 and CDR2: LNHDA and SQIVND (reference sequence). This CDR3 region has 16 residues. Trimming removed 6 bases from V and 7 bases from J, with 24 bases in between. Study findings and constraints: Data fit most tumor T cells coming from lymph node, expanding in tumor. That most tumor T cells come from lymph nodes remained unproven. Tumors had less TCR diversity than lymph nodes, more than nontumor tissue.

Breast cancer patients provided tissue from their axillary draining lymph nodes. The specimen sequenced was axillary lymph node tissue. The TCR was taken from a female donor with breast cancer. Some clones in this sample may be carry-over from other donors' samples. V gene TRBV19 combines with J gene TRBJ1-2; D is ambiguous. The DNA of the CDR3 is TGTGCCAGTAGCGATACCCCTACCCCCAGCCGGGGTGGCTACACCTTC. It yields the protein CASSDTPTPSRGGYTF.